A selection of T cell receptor beta chains follows, all from one sample in a study of cytomegalovirus exposure and HLA in healthy donors. The table came from immunoSEQ multiplex PCR; TCRdb's copy has only in-frame clones and leaves some out. The repertoire holds 95,000 to 150,000 clones, 77% seen once, with 9.5% to 15% in the top ten. The sequencing input was PBMCs. The receptor set was obtained from a woman aged 40 to 50 in good health and CMV-seropositive. The CDR3 runs from the conserved cysteine through the conserved F or W. Fields, in order: V gene, J gene, CDR3 protein.

v_gene: TRBV13
j_gene: TRBJ2-1
CDR3aa: CASSSRSNEQFF

v_gene: TRBV5-1
j_gene: TRBJ1-1
CDR3aa: CASSLAGRNTEAFF

v_gene: TRBV19
j_gene: TRBJ1-2
CDR3aa: CASSPSGTGYTF

v_gene: TRBV28
j_gene: TRBJ1-4
CDR3aa: CASSGANRPNEKLFF

v_gene: TRBV5-4
j_gene: TRBJ2-3
CDR3aa: CASSLRTSTDTQYF

v_gene: TRBV11-2
j_gene: TRBJ2-3
CDR3aa: CASSLDLALAGESDTQYF

v_gene: TRBV5-8
j_gene: TRBJ2-3
CDR3aa: CASSPADTQYF

v_gene: TRBV21-1
j_gene: TRBJ1-2
CDR3aa: CASSARTGERNYGYTF

v_gene: TRBV9
j_gene: TRBJ2-7
CDR3aa: CASSAGQDSYEQYF

v_gene: TRBV30
j_gene: TRBJ1-4
CDR3aa: CAWRPRQATNEKLFF

v_gene: TRBV5-1
j_gene: TRBJ2-1
CDR3aa: CASSFYGSSSYNEQFF

v_gene: TRBV7-9
j_gene: TRBJ1-4
CDR3aa: CSSSLSRGYREKLFF

v_gene: TRBV7-8
j_gene: TRBJ2-2
CDR3aa: CASSSGTDTGELFF

v_gene: TRBV15
j_gene: TRBJ2-2
CDR3aa: CATSRDRWNTGELFF

v_gene: TRBV9
j_gene: TRBJ2-7
CDR3aa: CASSGRDRSYEQYF

v_gene: TRBV7-8
j_gene: TRBJ2-7
CDR3aa: CASSLMQGIYEQYF

v_gene: TRBV29-1
j_gene: TRBJ2-3
CDR3aa: CSVASGSGTDTQYF

v_gene: TRBV28
j_gene: TRBJ1-4
CDR3aa: CASSPSWQGAARLFF

v_gene: TRBV2
j_gene: TRBJ2-4
CDR3aa: CASSDPGGLEGKNIQYF

v_gene: TRBV18
j_gene: TRBJ2-3
CDR3aa: CASSPLRGTQDTQYF

v_gene: TRBV10-1
j_gene: TRBJ2-3
CDR3aa: CASSLTSSTDTQYF

v_gene: TRBV19
j_gene: TRBJ2-3
CDR3aa: CASSEGLAGTDTQYF

v_gene: TRBV30
j_gene: TRBJ1-5
CDR3aa: CAWRARQGSQPQHF

v_gene: TRBV27
j_gene: TRBJ1-1
CDR3aa: CASSFLGTRTEAFF

v_gene: TRBV28
j_gene: TRBJ2-3
CDR3aa: CASSSRLAGGRDTQYF

v_gene: TRBV2
j_gene: TRBJ2-5
CDR3aa: CASSLTSGREKTQYF

v_gene: TRBV18
j_gene: TRBJ2-6
CDR3aa: CASSPQFSGANVLTF

v_gene: TRBV5-1
j_gene: TRBJ2-2
CDR3aa: CASSLAVAGNTGELFF

v_gene: TRBV7-3
j_gene: TRBJ2-6
CDR3aa: CASSLHPGQGASGANVLTF

v_gene: TRBV10-3
j_gene: TRBJ2-1
CDR3aa: CAISVGGAAYNEQFF

v_gene: TRBV6-1
j_gene: TRBJ2-7
CDR3aa: CASSEGTGAYEQYF

v_gene: TRBV5-1
j_gene: TRBJ2-5
CDR3aa: CASLDTGVETQYF

v_gene: TRBV30
j_gene: TRBJ1-1
CDR3aa: CAWSVTGLGTEAFF

v_gene: TRBV11-2
j_gene: TRBJ1-2
CDR3aa: CASSLAGQGAYGYTF

v_gene: TRBV4-2
j_gene: TRBJ1-1
CDR3aa: CASSPRRAGTGTEAFF

v_gene: TRBV6-1
j_gene: TRBJ2-6
CDR3aa: CASNQGVGANVLTF

v_gene: TRBV30
j_gene: TRBJ2-5
CDR3aa: CAWSLAGWGTQYF

v_gene: TRBV28
j_gene: TRBJ2-5
CDR3aa: CASSSRVGRETQYF

v_gene: TRBV6-6
j_gene: TRBJ2-7
CDR3aa: CASSVTGTGKVHEQYF

v_gene: TRBV27
j_gene: TRBJ2-7
CDR3aa: CASRPQSWRDSYEQYF

v_gene: TRBV2
j_gene: TRBJ1-3
CDR3aa: CASSDRGLRGNTIYF

v_gene: TRBV15
j_gene: TRBJ2-3
CDR3aa: CATSRVLDSTDTQYF

v_gene: TRBV28
j_gene: TRBJ1-5
CDR3aa: CASRVGQVNQPQHF

v_gene: TRBV21-1
j_gene: TRBJ2-7
CDR3aa: CASSGPFAGAYEQYF

v_gene: TRBV4-1
j_gene: TRBJ1-1
CDR3aa: CASSHGRANTEAFF

v_gene: TRBV6-5
j_gene: TRBJ2-5
CDR3aa: CASSSPTTSGTETQYF

v_gene: TRBV19
j_gene: TRBJ2-7
CDR3aa: CASSIVTGGEQYF

v_gene: TRBV6-6
j_gene: TRBJ1-6
CDR3aa: CASVKGQTYNSPLHF

v_gene: TRBV19
j_gene: TRBJ2-1
CDR3aa: CASSIYWAHEQFF

v_gene: TRBV6-6
j_gene: TRBJ2-7
CDR3aa: CASSSFRVKDLYEQYF

v_gene: TRBV28
j_gene: TRBJ1-2
CDR3aa: CASRRSRGWNYGYTF

v_gene: TRBV28
j_gene: TRBJ1-5
CDR3aa: CASSLTGVLNQPQHF

v_gene: TRBV19
j_gene: TRBJ1-5
CDR3aa: CASKQGGDQPQHF

v_gene: TRBV30
j_gene: TRBJ1-1
CDR3aa: CAWSTWGDPMNTEAFF

v_gene: TRBV5-6
j_gene: TRBJ1-1
CDR3aa: CASSPVGGYTEAFF

v_gene: TRBV10-3
j_gene: TRBJ1-2
CDR3aa: CAIRTRVANYGYTF

v_gene: TRBV28
j_gene: TRBJ2-1
CDR3aa: CASSVPGTPQKVF